This TCR beta chain appears in the sequencing data of a study of CD8+CD57+ T cells in acquired aplastic anemia. Study as a whole: Across the sorted CD4+ and CD8+ cells, DNA amounts averaged approximately 3.1 ug.

Trimming removed 6 bases at V and 0 bases at J, with 3 bases between. The germline CDR1 and CDR2 sequences are LNHNV and YYDKDF (reference sequence). The CDR3 is 12 residues long. The use of genomic DNA as template underpinned the TCR beta VDJ and CDR3 profiling. TCRdb used MiXCR to reprocess the reads, holding one entry per CDR3 protein. This sample carries around 400,000 distinct CDR3 sequences, under 80% of them seen once, and the ten largest clones take 3% to 4.5%. The sequence was obtained from a human donor in good health, serving as a control. The sequencing sample was made of sorted CD4+, CD8+, or CD8+CD57+ T cells (not recorded which) from PBMCs. The chain carries TRBV15 and TRBJ1-3; D unclear. The CDR3: CATSISGNTIYF. The CDR3 DNA is TGTGCCACCAGTATCTCTGGAAACACCATATATTTT.